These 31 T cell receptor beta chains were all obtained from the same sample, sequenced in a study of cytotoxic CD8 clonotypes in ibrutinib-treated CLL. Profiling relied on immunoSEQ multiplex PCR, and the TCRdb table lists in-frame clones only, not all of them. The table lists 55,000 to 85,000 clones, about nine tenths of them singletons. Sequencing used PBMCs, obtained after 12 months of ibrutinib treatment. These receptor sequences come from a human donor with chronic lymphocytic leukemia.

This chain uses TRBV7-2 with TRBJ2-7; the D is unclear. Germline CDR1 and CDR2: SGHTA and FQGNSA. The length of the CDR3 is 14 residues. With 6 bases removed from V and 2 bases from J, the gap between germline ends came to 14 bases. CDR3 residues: CASRGTRSAYEQYF. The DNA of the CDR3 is TGTGCCAGCAGGGGTACCCGATCCGCCTACGAGCAGTACTTC. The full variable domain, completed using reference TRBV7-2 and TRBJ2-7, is GAGVSQSPSNKVTEKGKDVELRCDPISGHTALYWYRQSLGQGLEFLIYFQGNSAPDKSGLPSDRFSAERTGGSVSTLTIQRTQQEDSAVYLCASRGTRSAYEQYFGPGTRLTVT.

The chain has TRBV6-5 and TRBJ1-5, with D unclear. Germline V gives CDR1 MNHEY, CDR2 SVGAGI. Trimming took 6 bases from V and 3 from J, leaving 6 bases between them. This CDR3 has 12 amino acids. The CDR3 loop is CASSQLNQPQHF. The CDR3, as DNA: TGTGCCAGCAGCCAGCTCAATCAGCCCCAGCATTTT.

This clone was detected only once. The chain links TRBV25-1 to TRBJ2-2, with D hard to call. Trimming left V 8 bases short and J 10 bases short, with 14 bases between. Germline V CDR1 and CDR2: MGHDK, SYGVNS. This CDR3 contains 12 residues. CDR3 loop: CASSNTGAELFF. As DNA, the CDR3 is TGTGCCAGCTCCAATACGGGTGCGGAGCTGTTTTTT.

The CDR3 nucleotides read TGTGCCAGCACCTCTGGGACAGGGTTCCCCTATGGCTACACCTTC. Translating gives CASTSGTGFPYGYTF. The chain carries TRBV6-5 and TRBJ1-2; 9 nucleotides agree with TRBD1. This CDR3 has 15 residues. V shed 7 bases and J 4 bases; nucleotides not matched to a gene: 10. The germline V gene has CDR1 MNHEY and CDR2 SVGAGI.

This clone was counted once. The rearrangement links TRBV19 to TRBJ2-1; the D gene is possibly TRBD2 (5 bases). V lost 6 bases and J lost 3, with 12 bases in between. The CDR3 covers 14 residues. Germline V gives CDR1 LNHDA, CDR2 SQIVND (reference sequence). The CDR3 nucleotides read TGTGCCAGTAGCACGGACTCGAGCTACAATGAGCAGTTCTTC. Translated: CASSTDSSYNEQFF.

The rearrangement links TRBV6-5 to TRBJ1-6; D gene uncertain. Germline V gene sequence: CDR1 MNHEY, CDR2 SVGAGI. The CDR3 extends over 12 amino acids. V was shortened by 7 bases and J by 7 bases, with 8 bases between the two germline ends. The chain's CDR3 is CASNRGNSPLHF. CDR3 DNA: TGTGCCAGCAACCGAGGGAATTCACCCCTCCACTTT.

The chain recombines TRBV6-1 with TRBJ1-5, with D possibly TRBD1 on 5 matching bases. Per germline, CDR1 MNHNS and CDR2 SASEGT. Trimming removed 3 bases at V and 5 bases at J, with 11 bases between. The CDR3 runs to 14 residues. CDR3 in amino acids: CASSERWDYQPQHF. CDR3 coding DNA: TGTGCCAGCAGTGAGCGATGGGACTATCAGCCCCAGCATTTT.

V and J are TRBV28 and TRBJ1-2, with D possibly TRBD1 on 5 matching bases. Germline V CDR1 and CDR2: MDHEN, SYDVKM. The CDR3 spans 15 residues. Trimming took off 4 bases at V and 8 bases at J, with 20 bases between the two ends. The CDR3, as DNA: TGTGCCAGCAGTTCTCCAGGGACCACGTTAGGAGGCTACACCTTC. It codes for CASSSPGTTLGGYTF.

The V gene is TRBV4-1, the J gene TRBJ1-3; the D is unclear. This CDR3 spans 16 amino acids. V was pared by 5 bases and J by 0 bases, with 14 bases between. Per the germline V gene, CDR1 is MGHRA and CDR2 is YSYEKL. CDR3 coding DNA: TGCGCCAGCAGCACGACGGACGGCAACTCTGGAAACACCATATATTTT. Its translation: CASSTTDGNSGNTIYF.

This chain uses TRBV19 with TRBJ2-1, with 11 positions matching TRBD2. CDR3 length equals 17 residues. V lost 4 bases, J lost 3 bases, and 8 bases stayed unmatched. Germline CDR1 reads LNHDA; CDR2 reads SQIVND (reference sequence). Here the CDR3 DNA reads TGTGCCAGTAGTACCACTCTAGCGGGAGGTTTCTACAATGAGCAGTTCTTC. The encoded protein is CASSTTLAGGFYNEQFF.

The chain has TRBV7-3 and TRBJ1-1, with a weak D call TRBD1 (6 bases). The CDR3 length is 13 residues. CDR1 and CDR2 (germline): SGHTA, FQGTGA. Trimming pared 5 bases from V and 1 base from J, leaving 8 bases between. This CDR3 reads CASSEQGNTEAFF. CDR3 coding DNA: TGTGCCAGCAGCGAACAGGGGAACACTGAAGCTTTCTTT.

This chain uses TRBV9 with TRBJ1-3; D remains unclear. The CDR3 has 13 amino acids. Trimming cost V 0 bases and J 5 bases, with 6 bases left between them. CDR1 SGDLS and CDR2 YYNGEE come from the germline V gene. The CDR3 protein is CASSVGTRNTIYF. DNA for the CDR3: TGTGCCAGCAGCGTAGGTACCCGAAACACCATATATTTT.

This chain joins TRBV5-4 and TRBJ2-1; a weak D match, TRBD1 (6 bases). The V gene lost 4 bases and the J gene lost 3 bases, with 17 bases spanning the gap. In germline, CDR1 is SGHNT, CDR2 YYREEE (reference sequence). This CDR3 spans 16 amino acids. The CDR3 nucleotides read TGTGCCAGCAGCCCGACAGGACCCCCCAACTACAATGAGCAGTTCTTC. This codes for CASSPTGPPNYNEQFF.

In DNA form, the CDR3 reads TGTGCCAGCAGCTTGGTCGGGACTAGTGAGACCCAGTACTTC. Its protein is CASSLVGTSETQYF. The V call is TRBV5-4, the J call TRBJ2-5; 8 bases line up with TRBD2. Unmatched junction bases numbered 3, after V lost 0 bases and J lost 5 bases. This CDR3 is 14 amino acids long. CDR1 is SGHNT and CDR2 is YYREEE in the germline V gene (reference sequence).

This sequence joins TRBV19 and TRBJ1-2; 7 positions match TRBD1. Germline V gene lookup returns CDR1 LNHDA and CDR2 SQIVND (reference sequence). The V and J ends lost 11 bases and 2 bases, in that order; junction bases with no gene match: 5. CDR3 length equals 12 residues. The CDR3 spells CAVKGANYGYTF. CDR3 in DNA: TGTGCCGTGAAGGGGGCGAACTATGGCTACACCTTC.

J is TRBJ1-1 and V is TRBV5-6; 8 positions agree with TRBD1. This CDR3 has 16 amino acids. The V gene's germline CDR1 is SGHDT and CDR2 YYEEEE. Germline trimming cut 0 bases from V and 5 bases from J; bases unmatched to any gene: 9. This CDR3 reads CASSLARQGRGTEAFF. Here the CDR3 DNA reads TGTGCCAGCAGCTTGGCGAGACAGGGGAGAGGGACTGAAGCTTTCTTT.

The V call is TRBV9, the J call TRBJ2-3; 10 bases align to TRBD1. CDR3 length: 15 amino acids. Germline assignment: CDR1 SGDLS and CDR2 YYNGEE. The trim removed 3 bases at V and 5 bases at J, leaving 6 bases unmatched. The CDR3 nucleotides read TGTGCCAGCAGCGAGTGGGGACAGGGGATAGATACGCAGTATTTT. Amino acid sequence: CASSEWGQGIDTQYF.

The CDR3 region has the DNA TGTGCCAGCAGCTTAGGCAGGGATACTCACGAGCAGTACTTC. It translates to CASSLGRDTHEQYF. V usage is TRBV11-3 and J usage is TRBJ2-7; a weak D match, TRBD1 (5 bases). Trimming removed 1 base at V and 5 bases at J, with 12 bases between. The CDR3 is made up of 14 amino acids. The germline CDR1 and CDR2 sequences are SGHNT and YENEEA. Using reference TRBV11-3 and TRBJ2-7 for the parts outside the CDR3, the full variable domain is EAGVVQSPRYKIIEKKQPVAFWCNPISGHNTLYWYLQNLGQGPELLIRYENEEAVDDSQLPKDRFSAERLKGVDSTLKIQPAELGDSAVYLCASSLGRDTHEQYFGPGTRLTVT.

CDR3 nucleotides: TGTGCCAGCAGCCCCCTTCCGGGACAGAGCAATCAGCCCCAGCATTTT. Translation: CASSPLPGQSNQPQHF. This chain joins TRBV7-9 and TRBJ1-5; 7 positions agree with TRBD1. J was trimmed by 1 base and V by 5 bases; bases with no gene match: 8. CDR1 is SEHNR, CDR2 FQNEAQ, per germline (reference sequence). The length of the CDR3 is 16 residues.

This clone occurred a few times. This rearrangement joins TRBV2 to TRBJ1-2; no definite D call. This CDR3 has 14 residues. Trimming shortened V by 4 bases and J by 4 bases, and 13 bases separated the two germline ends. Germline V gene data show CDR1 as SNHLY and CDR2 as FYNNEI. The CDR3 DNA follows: TGTGCCAGCAGTGTCGGGTCCACGGGCTATGGCTACACCTTC. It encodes CASSVGSTGYGYTF. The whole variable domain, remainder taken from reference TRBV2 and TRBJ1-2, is EPEVTQTPSHQVTQMGQEVILRCVPISNHLYFYWYRQILGQKVEFLVSFYNNEISEKSEIFDDQFSVERPDGSNFTLKIRSTKLEDSAMYFCASSVGSTGYGYTFGSGTRLTVV.

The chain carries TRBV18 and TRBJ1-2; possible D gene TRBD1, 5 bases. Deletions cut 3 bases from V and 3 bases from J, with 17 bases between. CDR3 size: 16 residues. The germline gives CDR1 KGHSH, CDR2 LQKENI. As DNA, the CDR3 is TGTGCCAGCTCACCCGTCCTGGGGCAGAAAGACTATGGCTACACCTTC. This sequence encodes CASSPVLGQKDYGYTF.

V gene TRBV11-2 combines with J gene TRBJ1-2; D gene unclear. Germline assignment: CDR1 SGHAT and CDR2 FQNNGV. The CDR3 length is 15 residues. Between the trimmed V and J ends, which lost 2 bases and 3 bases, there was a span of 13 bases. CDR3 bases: TGTGCCAGCAGCTTAAATTTGAACAGCTACTATGGCTACACCTTC. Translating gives CASSLNLNSYYGYTF.

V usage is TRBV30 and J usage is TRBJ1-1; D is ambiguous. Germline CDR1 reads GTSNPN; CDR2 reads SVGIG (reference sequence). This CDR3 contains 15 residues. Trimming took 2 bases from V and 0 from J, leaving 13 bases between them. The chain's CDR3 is CAWSRAGKMNTEAFF. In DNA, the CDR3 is TGTGCCTGGAGTAGAGCGGGAAAGATGAACACTGAAGCTTTCTTT.

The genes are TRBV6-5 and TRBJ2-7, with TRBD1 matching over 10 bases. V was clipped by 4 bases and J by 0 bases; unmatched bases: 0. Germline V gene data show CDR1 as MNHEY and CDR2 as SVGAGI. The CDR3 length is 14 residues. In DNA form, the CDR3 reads TGTGCCAGCAGTTGGACAGGGGGCTCCTACGAGCAGTACTTC. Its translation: CASSWTGGSYEQYF.

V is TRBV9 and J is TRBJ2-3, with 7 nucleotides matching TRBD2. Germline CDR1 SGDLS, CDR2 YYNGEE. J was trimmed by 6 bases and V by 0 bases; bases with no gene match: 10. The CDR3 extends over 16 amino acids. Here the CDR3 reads CASSVVAGAHVDTQYF. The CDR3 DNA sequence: TGTGCCAGCAGCGTAGTCGCGGGAGCCCATGTGGATACGCAGTATTTT.

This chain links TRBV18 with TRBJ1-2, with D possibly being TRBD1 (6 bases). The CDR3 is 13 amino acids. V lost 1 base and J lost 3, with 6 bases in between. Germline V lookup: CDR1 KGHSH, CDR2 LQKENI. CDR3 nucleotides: TGTGCCAGCTCACCACAGGGGGACTATGGCTACACCTTC. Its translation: CASSPQGDYGYTF.

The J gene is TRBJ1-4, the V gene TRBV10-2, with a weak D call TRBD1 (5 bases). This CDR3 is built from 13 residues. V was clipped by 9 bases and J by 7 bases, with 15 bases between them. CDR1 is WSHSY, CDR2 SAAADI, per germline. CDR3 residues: CASAWGSTEKLFF. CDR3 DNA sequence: TGCGCCAGTGCGTGGGGCAGCACTGAAAAACTGTTTTTT.

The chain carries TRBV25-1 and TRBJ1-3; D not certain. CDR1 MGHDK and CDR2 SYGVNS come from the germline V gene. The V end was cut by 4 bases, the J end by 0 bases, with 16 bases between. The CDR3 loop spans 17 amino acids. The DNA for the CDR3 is TGTGCCAGCAGTGCACCTCTGGGTGGGGTCTCTGGAAACACCATATATTTT. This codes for CASSAPLGGVSGNTIYF.

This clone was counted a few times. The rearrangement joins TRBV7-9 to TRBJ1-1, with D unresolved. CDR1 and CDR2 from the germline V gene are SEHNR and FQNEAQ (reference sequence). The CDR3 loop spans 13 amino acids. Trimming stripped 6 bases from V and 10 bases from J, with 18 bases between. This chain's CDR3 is CASSEGYGRAAFF. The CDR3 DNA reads TGTGCCAGCAGTGAGGGCTATGGGCGGGCAGCTTTCTTT.

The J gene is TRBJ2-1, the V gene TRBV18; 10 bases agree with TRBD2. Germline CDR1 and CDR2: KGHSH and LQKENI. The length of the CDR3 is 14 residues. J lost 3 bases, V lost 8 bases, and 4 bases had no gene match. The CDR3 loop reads CASATSGVYNEQFF. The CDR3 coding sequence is TGTGCCAGCGCTACTAGCGGGGTCTACAATGAGCAGTTCTTC.

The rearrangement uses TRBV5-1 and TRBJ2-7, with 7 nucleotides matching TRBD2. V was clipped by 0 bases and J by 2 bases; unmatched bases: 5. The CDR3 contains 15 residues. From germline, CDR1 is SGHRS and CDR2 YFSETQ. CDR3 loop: CASSLGPSGTYEQYF. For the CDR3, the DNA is TGCGCCAGCAGCTTGGGGCCTAGCGGAACCTACGAGCAGTACTTC.